This passage covers 22 T cell receptor beta chains from one sample sequenced in a study of identical twins' blood T cells. TCRdb re-called the 5' RACE reads with MiXCR, one entry per CDR3 protein. The sample lists fewer than 450,000 distinct CDR3 sequences; around 30% were seen once. Sequencing was done on a sample of PBMCs. These receptors all stem from a woman between 18 and 55 years old in good health.

This clonotype has just a few counts. V is TRBV29-1 and J is TRBJ2-2; D is possibly TRBD1 (6 bases). V lost 6 bases to trimming and J lost 1 base, with 12 bases between them. The CDR3 contains 14 residues. Germline V lookup: CDR1 SQVTM, CDR2 ANQGSEA. The CDR3 protein is CSVRPGQNTGELFF. CDR3 DNA sequence: TGCAGCGTCAGACCGGGACAGAACACCGGGGAGCTGTTTTTT.

The chain recombines TRBV9 with TRBJ2-7, with D hard to call. Looked up from germline, CDR1 is SGDLS and CDR2 is YYNGEE. The length of the CDR3 is 14 residues. Deletions cut 0 bases from V and 7 bases from J, with 14 bases between. The CDR3 reads CASSVDGSLGEQYF. For the CDR3, the DNA is TGTGCCAGCAGCGTAGACGGCAGCTTGGGGGAGCAGTACTTC.

The chain links TRBV5-1 to TRBJ1-1; a weak D match, TRBD1 (5 bases). Germline V lookup: CDR1 SGHRS, CDR2 YFSETQ. This CDR3 is built from 18 residues. Trimming removed 4 bases at V and 2 bases at J, with 24 bases between. The CDR3 DNA reads as TGCGCCAGCAGCCAACTTGGGGTCCGGGGGTCGGTAAACACTGAAGCTTTCTTT. It encodes CASSQLGVRGSVNTEAFF.

This clonotype appeared a few times. V gene TRBV20-1 combines with J gene TRBJ2-3; tentatively, D is TRBD2 (6 bases). The germline V and J ends were trimmed by 6 bases and 1 base, with 14 bases remaining between them. Germline assignment: CDR1 DFQATT and CDR2 SNEGSKA (reference sequence). The length of the CDR3 is 14 residues. The CDR3 DNA is TGCAGTGCGTCCGCGGGGCGGCGCACAGATACGCAGTATTTT. Protein: CSASAGRRTDTQYF.

This clonotype was detected only a few times. The rearrangement uses TRBV5-1 and TRBJ2-1, with D maybe TRBD2 (5 bases). The V gene lost 4 bases and the J gene lost 3 bases, with 14 bases spanning the gap. CDR1 is SGHRS, CDR2 YFSETQ, per germline. This CDR3 is 15 amino acids long. CDR3 DNA: TGCGCCAGCAGCCTCGGGGTCGTCGGCTACAATGAGCAGTTCTTC. Amino acids: CASSLGVVGYNEQFF.

This clonotype appeared a few times. The chain joins TRBV27 to TRBJ2-7; 9 bases map to TRBD1. Trimming at V came to 6 bases and at J to 4 bases, leaving 7 bases not matched to a gene. This CDR3 region has 14 residues. Germline loops: CDR1 MNHEY, CDR2 SMNVEV (reference sequence). The DNA for the CDR3 is TGTGCCAGCAGGGGGACAGGGAGTTTTTACGAGCAGTACTTC. Translating gives CASRGTGSFYEQYF.

This clonotype was seen only a few times. This chain joins TRBV5-8 and TRBJ2-1; D remains ambiguous. The CDR3 runs 12 residues. CDR1 and CDR2 (germline): SGHTS, YDEGEE. Trimming cost V 10 bases and J 4 bases, with 12 bases left between them. The CDR3 nucleotides read TGTGCCGTTAGGCGGCGTTACAATGAGCAGTTCTTC. Residues: CAVRRRYNEQFF. The full variable domain, rest sourced from reference TRBV5-8 and TRBJ2-1, is EAGVTQSPTHLIKTRGQQATLRCSPISGHTSVYWYQQALGLGLQFLLWYDEGEERNRGNFPPRFSGRQFPNYSSELNVNALELEDSALYLCAVRRRYNEQFFGPGTRLTVL.

Notes on this clonotype: Here the CDR3 omits its conserved ending phenylalanine or tryptophan, so a read error is the likely source. V usage is TRBV7-2 and J usage is TRBJ1-2; TRBD1 matches at 9 bases. Germline V gene lookup returns CDR1 SGHTA and CDR2 FQGNSA. This CDR3 spans 16 amino acids. V trimming: 4 bases; J trimming: 2 bases; junction bases outside the gene matches: 8. Here the CDR3 reads CASSSTGTGINYGYTY. The CDR3 nucleotides are TGTGCCAGCAGCTCCACCGGGACAGGGATAAACTATGGCTACACCTAC.

This clonotype showed up just a few times. The chain carries TRBV6-1 and TRBJ1-3, with D hard to call. Germline V CDR1 and CDR2: MNHNS, SASEGT. The CDR3 loop spans 14 amino acids. V gave up 7 bases and J gave up 4 bases, with 14 bases separating them. DNA for the CDR3: TGTGCCAGCACCAAAAGCCCAGACGGAAACACCATATATTTT. It is translated as CASTKSPDGNTIYF.

As concerns this clonotype: This may be a read error, as it is one base from a much larger clone. The chain joins TRBV20-1 to TRBJ2-3; no clear D gene. The V and J ends lost 8 bases and 5 bases respectively, with 11 bases between them. Germline loops: CDR1 DFQATT, CDR2 SNEGSKA (reference sequence). The CDR3 length is 11 residues. CDR3 DNA: TGCAGTTCTCGGGTCGGAGATACGCAGTATTTT. It yields the protein CSSRVGDTQYF.

The sample holds many counts of this clonotype. CDR3: CSASFRGTAFF. CDR3 bases: TGCAGTGCTAGCTTTCGGGGTACGGCTTTCTTT. The chain links TRBV20-1 to TRBJ1-1; D gene unclear. V lost 3 bases to trimming and J lost 11 bases, with 13 bases between them. This CDR3 region has 11 residues. Germline values: CDR1 DFQATT, CDR2 SNEGSKA (reference sequence).

The chain carries TRBV7-3 and TRBJ1-6; a possible D gene is TRBD1 (5 bases). V lost 6 bases and J 7 bases, leaving 13 bases between the germline ends. Germline CDR1 and CDR2: SGHTA and FQGTGA. The CDR3 length is 14 residues. DNA of the CDR3: TGTGCCAGCAGGCCAGGGCAGGAGAATTCACCCCTCCACTTT. This encodes CASRPGQENSPLHF.

This clonotype came up many times. The V call is TRBV4-1, the J call TRBJ1-3, with D uncertain. CDR1 and CDR2 from the germline V gene are MGHRA and YSYEKL. V was shortened by 3 bases and J by 0 bases, with 9 bases between the two germline ends. CDR3 size: 15 residues. The CDR3 loop reads CASSQGTNSGNTIYF. DNA for the CDR3: TGCGCCAGCAGCCAGGGCACCAACTCTGGAAACACCATATATTTT.

In its sample, this clonotype was seen a few times. The rearrangement joins TRBV9 to TRBJ2-5; TRBD2 might be the D (6 bases). The CDR3 has 15 residues. CDR1 and CDR2 from the germline V gene are SGDLS and YYNGEE. The ends were cut back, 0 bases at V and 2 bases at J, with 11 bases in the middle. CDR3 DNA sequence: TGTGCCAGCAGCGTAGCGGCTAGCGAACAAGAGACCCAGTACTTC. This encodes CASSVAASEQETQYF.

This clonotype was seen ten or more times. The chain uses TRBV27 and TRBJ2-7; 12 bases map to TRBD2. CDR3 length: 17 residues. CDR1 is MNHEY and CDR2 is SMNVEV in the germline V gene (reference sequence). The ends lost 4 bases at V and 5 bases at J; junction bases unmatched: 12. In nucleotides, the CDR3 is TGTGCCAGCAGTTCTCAGACCCGACTAGCGGGAGTGGACGAGCAGTACTTC. This translates into CASSSQTRLAGVDEQYF.

Turning to this clonotype: Germline and junction disagree at one end, which may indicate a read error. The chain is built from TRBV7-7 and TRBJ1-1; 7 nucleotides align to TRBD1. In germline, CDR1 is SSHAT, CDR2 FNYEAQ (reference sequence). The length of the CDR3 is 12 residues. CDR3 residues: CASRGVGTEAFF. The CDR3 DNA is TGTGCTAGCAGGGGGGTGGGCACTGAAGCTTTCTTT.

This clonotype was observed a handful of times. The CDR3 is CASSLVGYRGSYNEQFF. The CDR3 DNA reads as TGCGCCAGCAGCTTGGTAGGGTACAGGGGATCCTACAATGAGCAGTTCTTC. This sequence joins TRBV5-1 and TRBJ2-1; TRBD1 matches at 7 bases. The V segment lost 0 bases and the J segment 1 base; nucleotides outside the gene matches: 7. The CDR3 covers 17 residues. The V gene's germline CDR1 is SGHRS and CDR2 YFSETQ.

This clonotype appeared many times. The V and J genes are TRBV11-2 and TRBJ2-1; 9 bases are a match to TRBD1. Germline V gene data show CDR1 as SGHAT and CDR2 as FQNNGV. The CDR3 runs to 14 residues. Unmatched junction bases numbered 5, after V lost 4 bases and J lost 7 bases. CDR3 residues: CASSSTTGGNEQFF. The CDR3 region has the DNA TGTGCCAGCAGCTCGACGACAGGGGGGAATGAGCAGTTCTTC.

The chain carries TRBV5-1 and TRBJ2-3, with D possibly being TRBD1 or TRBD2 (5 bases each). Trimming shortened V by 4 bases and J by 7 bases, and 16 bases separated the two germline ends. The CDR3 runs 14 residues. Germline CDR1 reads SGHRS; CDR2 reads YFSETQ. CDR3 coding DNA: TGCGCCAGCAGCACGTTCCCCGGGACCTATACGCAGTATTTT. As protein: CASSTFPGTYTQYF.

The gene calls are TRBV18 and TRBJ2-1; D ambiguous. The germline CDR1 and CDR2 sequences are KGHSH and LQKENI. This CDR3 contains 12 residues. V gave up 6 bases and J gave up 9 bases, with 12 bases separating them. CDR3: CASSPESFEQFF. CDR3 nucleotide sequence: TGTGCCAGCTCGCCCGAGTCATTTGAGCAGTTCTTC.

The table lists this clonotype with a few counts. J is TRBJ2-3 and V is TRBV29-1; no definite D call. Germline-derived CDR1 and CDR2 are SQVTM and ANQGSEA. Trimming removed 3 bases from V and 0 bases from J, with 7 bases in between. CDR3 length equals 13 residues. CDR3 bases: TGCAGCGTTGACAGACCTAGCACAGATACGCAGTATTTT. Translated, it gives CSVDRPSTDTQYF.

Ten or more counts support this clonotype. The V gene is TRBV20-1, the J gene TRBJ2-1; 7 nucleotides line up with TRBD1. The V segment lost 0 bases and the J segment 6 bases; nucleotides outside the gene matches: 8. Germline CDR1 is DFQATT and CDR2 is SNEGSKA (reference sequence). The length of the CDR3 is 15 residues. For the CDR3, the DNA is TGCAGTGCTAGAGATTGGGGGACAGCCTCCAATGAGCAGTTCTTC. It is translated as CSARDWGTASNEQFF.